A selection of T cell receptor beta chains follows, all from one sample in a study of cytomegalovirus exposure and HLA in healthy donors. Sequenced by immunoSEQ multiplex PCR; TCRdb stores in-frame clones only, minus some. Among 100,000 to 150,000 clones listed, about 8.5% were seen once. The source material was PBMCs. These receptors were collected from a man aged 35 to 55 in good health and CMV-seronegative. Both conserved end residues are part of each CDR3. D genes are given only for firm matches. Some rows mark clone size as missing; the rest say once, few, many or name a class of expanded clone.

TGTGCCAGCAGCTTGGACCCTTTTACAGGGCGCCAAGAGACCCAGTACTTC | CASSLDPFTGRQETQYF | - | - | TRBJ2-5 | TRBV5-8
TGTGCCAGAACCCGGGACAGGGGGCTTCCGAACACTGAAGCTTTCTTT | CARTRDRGLPNTEAFF | TRBD1 | few | TRBJ1-1 | TRBV2
TGTGCCAGCAGTCCGACAGGAATTGGCTACACCTTC | CASSPTGIGYTF | - | few | TRBJ1-2 | TRBV27
TGTGCCATTGGGACAGAAACTAATCAGCCCCAGCATTTT | CAIGTETNQPQHF | TRBD1 | - | TRBJ1-5 | TRBV19
TGTGCCAGCAACGACAGGTACAATGAGCAGTTCTTC | CASNDRYNEQFF | - | - | TRBJ2-1 | TRBV7-9
TGTGCCAGTAGTATAGAGAGTACAGGGAACTATGGCTACACCTTC | CASSIESTGNYGYTF | - | few | TRBJ1-2 | TRBV19
TGTGCCAGCACGGCGGTTCAAGAGACCCAGTACTTC | CASTAVQETQYF | - | - | TRBJ2-5 | TRBV6-6
TGTGCCACCAGCTCCTTTCCCCGAGCGGGGGGTTACACAGATACGCAGTATTTT | CATSSFPRAGGYTDTQYF | TRBD2 | - | TRBJ2-3 | TRBV15
TGCGCCAGCAGCTCCCAAGGGCTAGCAGCTGAAGCTTTCTTT | CASSSQGLAAEAFF | - | - | TRBJ1-1 | TRBV5-1
TGCGCCAGCAGCTTGTCCTCTAGCGGGGAGGAGACCCAGTACTTC | CASSLSSSGEETQYF | TRBD2 | few | TRBJ2-5 | TRBV5-1
TGTGCCAGCAGACCTAGCGGGGGGGCGGAAGATACGCAGTATTTT | CASRPSGGAEDTQYF | TRBD2 | few | TRBJ2-3 | TRBV6-6
TGCGCCAGCAGCACAGGGGAAGGGAACACTGAAGCTTTCTTT | CASSTGEGNTEAFF | TRBD1 | few | TRBJ1-1 | TRBV5-1
TGTGCCTGGAGATCTTACAGGGGGGCTGGCTACACCTTC | CAWRSYRGAGYTF | TRBD1 | - | TRBJ1-2 | TRBV30
TGTGCCAGCAGCTCTCTGACTAGCGGGGTCGTCGGAATTACTGAGCAGTTCTTC | CASSSLTSGVVGITEQFF | TRBD2 | few | TRBJ2-1 | TRBV5-6
TGCAGCGTTGCAGGGGCCAATCAGCCCCAGCATTTT | CSVAGANQPQHF | - | - | TRBJ1-5 | TRBV29-1
TGTGCCAGCAGCAGAGGGGGGGAGCTGTTTTTT | CASSRGGELFF | - | - | TRBJ2-2 | TRBV9
TGTGCCACCAGCGCGGACAGTAACTATGGCTACACCTTC | CATSADSNYGYTF | - | - | TRBJ1-2 | TRBV15
TGTGCCAGCAGTATAGGGACAGGGGAGGGGGGCTACACCTTC | CASSIGTGEGGYTF | TRBD1 | once | TRBJ1-2 | TRBV27
TGTGCCAGCAGCCGACAGCATATGAACACTGAAGCTTTCTTT | CASSRQHMNTEAFF | - | - | TRBJ1-1 | TRBV5-4
TGTGCCAGCGGAGCTAGCGTTTACAATGAGCAGTTCTTC | CASGASVYNEQFF | - | few | TRBJ2-1 | TRBV5-6
TGCGCCAGCAGGCCCCGGGACTTTTTAGCCACAGATACGCAGTATTTT | CASRPRDFLATDTQYF | - | few | TRBJ2-3 | TRBV10-2
TGCGCCAGCAGTGAGTCGAGGAGGGGGCCTGGAAACACCATATATTTT | CASSESRRGPGNTIYF | TRBD1 | - | TRBJ1-3 | TRBV10-2
TGCGCCAGCAGCACTCGGACTGGGGACACTGAAGCTTTCTTT | CASSTRTGDTEAFF | - | few | TRBJ1-1 | TRBV4-3
TGCGCCAGCAGTCGGGACAGGGGTTCCTACGAGCAGTACTTC | CASSRDRGSYEQYF | TRBD1 | few | TRBJ2-7 | TRBV5-1
TGTGCCAGCAGCCGTCCGAGGACAGAGAACACTGAAGCTTTCTTT | CASSRPRTENTEAFF | - | few | TRBJ1-1 | TRBV7-2
TGTGCCAGCCCATTCGGGGAGACCCAGTACTTC | CASPFGETQYF | - | few | TRBJ2-5 | TRBV19